This T cell receptor beta chain was profiled in a study of T cells in Graves' hyperthyroidism and ophthalmopathy. This CDR3 spans 15 amino acids. Germline lookup yields CDR1 MNHEY and CDR2 SVGEGT. The J segment lost 7 bases and the V segment lost 4 bases, leaving 10 bases of the junction unmatched. In this sample, this clonotype turned up many times. Amplified TCR beta CDR3 regions derived from RNA transcripts. In the first-round RT-PCR of the TCR CDR3, the HTBI primer set was used. In TCRdb, the multiplex PCR reads were re-called with MiXCR into one record per CDR3 protein. The table lists 450,000 to 650,000 distinct CDR3 sequences, over 12% of them singletons.

The chain links TRBV6-2 or TRBV6-3 to TRBJ1-5, with TRBD1 matching over 7 bases. Source material: blood. The sequence was collected from a young woman with Graves' ophthalmopathy. The CDR3 nucleotides read TGTGCCAGCAGTTTTCCAGGGGGGGGGCTACAGCCCCAGCATTTT. Translation gives CASSFPGGGLQPQHF.